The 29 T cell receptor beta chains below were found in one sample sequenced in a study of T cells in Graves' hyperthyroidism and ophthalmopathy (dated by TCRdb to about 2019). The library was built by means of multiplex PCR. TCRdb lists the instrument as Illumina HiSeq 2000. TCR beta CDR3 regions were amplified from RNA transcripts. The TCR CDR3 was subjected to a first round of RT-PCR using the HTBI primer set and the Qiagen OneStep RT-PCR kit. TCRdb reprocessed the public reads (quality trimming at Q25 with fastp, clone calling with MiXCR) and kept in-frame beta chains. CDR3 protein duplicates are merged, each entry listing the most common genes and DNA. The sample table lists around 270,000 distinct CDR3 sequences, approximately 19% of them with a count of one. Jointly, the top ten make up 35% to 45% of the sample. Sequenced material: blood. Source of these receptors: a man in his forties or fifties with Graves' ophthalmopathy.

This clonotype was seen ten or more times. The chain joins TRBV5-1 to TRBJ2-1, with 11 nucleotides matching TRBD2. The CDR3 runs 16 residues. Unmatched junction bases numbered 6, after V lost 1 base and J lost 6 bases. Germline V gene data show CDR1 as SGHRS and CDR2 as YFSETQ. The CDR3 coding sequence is TGCGCCAGCAGCTTGATCGTAGCGGGAGGGCGCAATGAGCAGTTCTTC. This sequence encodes CASSLIVAGGRNEQFF.

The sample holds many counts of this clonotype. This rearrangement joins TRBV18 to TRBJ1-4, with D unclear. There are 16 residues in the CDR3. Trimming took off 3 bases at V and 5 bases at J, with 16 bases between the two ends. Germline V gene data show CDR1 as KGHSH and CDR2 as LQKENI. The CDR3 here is CASSPNPGGFNEKLFF. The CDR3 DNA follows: TGTGCCAGCTCACCGAACCCTGGCGGGTTCAATGAAAAACTGTTTTTT.

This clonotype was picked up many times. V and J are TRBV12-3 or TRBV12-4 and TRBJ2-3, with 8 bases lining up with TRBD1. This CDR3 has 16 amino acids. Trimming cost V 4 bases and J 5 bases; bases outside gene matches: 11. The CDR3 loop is CASSYGQGASIDTQYF. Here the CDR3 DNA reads TGTGCCAGCAGTTACGGACAGGGAGCAAGTATAGATACGCAGTATTTT.

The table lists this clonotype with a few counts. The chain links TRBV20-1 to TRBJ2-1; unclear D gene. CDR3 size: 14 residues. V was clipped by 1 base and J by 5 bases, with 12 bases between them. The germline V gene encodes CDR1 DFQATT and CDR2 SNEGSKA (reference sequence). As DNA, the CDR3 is TGCAGTGCTAGAGGGCCCTGGACCAACAATGAGCAGTTCTTC. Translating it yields CSARGPWTNNEQFF.

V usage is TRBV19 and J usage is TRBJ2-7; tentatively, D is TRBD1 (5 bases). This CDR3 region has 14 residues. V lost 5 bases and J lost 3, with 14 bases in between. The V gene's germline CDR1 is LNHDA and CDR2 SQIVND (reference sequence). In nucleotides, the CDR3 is TGTGCCAGTAGTCCAACGACAGACAGCTACGAGCAGTACTTC. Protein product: CASSPTTDSYEQYF. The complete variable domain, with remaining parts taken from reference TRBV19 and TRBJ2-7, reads DGGITQSPKYLFRKEGQNVTLSCEQNLNHDAMYWYRQDPGQGLRLIYYSQIVNDFQKGDIAEGYSVSREKKESFPLTVTSAQKNPTAFYLCASSPTTDSYEQYFGPGTRLTVT.

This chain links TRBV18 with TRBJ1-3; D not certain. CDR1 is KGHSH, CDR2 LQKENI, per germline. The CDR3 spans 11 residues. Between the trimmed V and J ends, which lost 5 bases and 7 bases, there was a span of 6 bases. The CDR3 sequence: CASSESNTIYF. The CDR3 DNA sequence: TGTGCCAGCTCAGAGAGTAACACCATATATTTT. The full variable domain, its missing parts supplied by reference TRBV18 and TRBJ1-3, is NAGVMQNPRHLVRRRGQEARLRCSPMKGHSHVYWYRQLPEEGLKFMVYLQKENIIDESGMPKERFSAEFPKEGPSILRIQQVVRGDSAAYFCASSESNTIYFGEGSWLTVV.

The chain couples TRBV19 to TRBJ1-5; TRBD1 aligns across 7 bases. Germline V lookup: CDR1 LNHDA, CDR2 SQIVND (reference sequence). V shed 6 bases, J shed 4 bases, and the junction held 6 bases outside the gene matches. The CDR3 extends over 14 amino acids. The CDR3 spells CASREDRRNQPQHF. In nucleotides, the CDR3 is TGTGCCAGTAGGGAGGACAGGCGAAATCAGCCCCAGCATTTT.

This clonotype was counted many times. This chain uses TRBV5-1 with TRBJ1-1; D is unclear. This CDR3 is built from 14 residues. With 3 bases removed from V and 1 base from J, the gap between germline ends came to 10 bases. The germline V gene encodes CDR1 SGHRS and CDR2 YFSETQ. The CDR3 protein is CASSYEWENTEAFF. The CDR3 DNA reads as TGCGCCAGCAGCTACGAATGGGAGAACACTGAAGCTTTCTTT.

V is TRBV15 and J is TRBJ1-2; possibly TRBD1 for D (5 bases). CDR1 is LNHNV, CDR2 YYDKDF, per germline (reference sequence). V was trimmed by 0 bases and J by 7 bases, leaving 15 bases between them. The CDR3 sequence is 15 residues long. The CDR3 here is CATSRDPTGTGGYTF. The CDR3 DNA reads TGTGCCACCAGCAGAGATCCCACGGGGACCGGTGGCTACACCTTC.

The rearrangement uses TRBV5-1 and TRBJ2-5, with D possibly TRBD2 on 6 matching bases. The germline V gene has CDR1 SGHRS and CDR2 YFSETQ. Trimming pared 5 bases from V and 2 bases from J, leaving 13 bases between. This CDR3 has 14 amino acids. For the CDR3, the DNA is TGCGCCAGCAGTGGCGGGGCACCACAAGAGACCCAGTACTTC. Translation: CASSGGAPQETQYF.

The CDR3 region has the DNA TGTGCCAGCAGGGCCGGGACAGGGATCCATGAGCAGTTCTTC. Its protein product is CASRAGTGIHEQFF. The chain links TRBV6-1 to TRBJ2-1, with 9 bases lining up with TRBD1. The V gene end was trimmed by 6 bases and the J gene end by 8 bases; junction bases not matched to a gene: 8. The CDR3 contains 14 residues. Germline V lookup: CDR1 MNHNS, CDR2 SASEGT.

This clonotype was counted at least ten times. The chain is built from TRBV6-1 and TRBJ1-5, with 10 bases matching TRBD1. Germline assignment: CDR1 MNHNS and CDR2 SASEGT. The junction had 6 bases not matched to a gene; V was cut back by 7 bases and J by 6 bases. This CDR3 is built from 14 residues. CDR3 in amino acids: CASTAGTGVQPQHF. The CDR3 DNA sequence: TGTGCCAGCACCGCCGGGACAGGGGTTCAGCCCCAGCATTTT.

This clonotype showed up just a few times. In nucleotides, the CDR3 is TGTGCCAGCAGCCAATCTGGTACTGAAGCTTTCTTT. This encodes CASSQSGTEAFF. The V call is TRBV7-9, the J call TRBJ1-1; D is undetermined. CDR1 is SEHNR and CDR2 is FQNEAQ in the germline V gene (reference sequence). The length of the CDR3 is 12 residues. Trimming left V 5 bases short and J 5 bases short, with 9 bases between.

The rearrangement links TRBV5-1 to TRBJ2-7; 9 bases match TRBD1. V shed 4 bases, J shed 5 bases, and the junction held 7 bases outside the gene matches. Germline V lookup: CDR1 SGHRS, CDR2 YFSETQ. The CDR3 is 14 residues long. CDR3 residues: CASSPRDRDHEQYF. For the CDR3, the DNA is TGCGCCAGCAGCCCCCGGGACAGGGACCACGAGCAGTACTTC.

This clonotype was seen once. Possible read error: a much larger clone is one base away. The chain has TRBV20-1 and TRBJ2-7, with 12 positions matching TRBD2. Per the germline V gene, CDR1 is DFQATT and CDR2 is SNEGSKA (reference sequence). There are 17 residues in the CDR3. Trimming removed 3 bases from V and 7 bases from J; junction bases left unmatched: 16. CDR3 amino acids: CSASGLAGGPVGDEQYF. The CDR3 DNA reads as TGCAGTGCTAGTGGGCTAGCGGGAGGGCCAGTCGGAGATGAGCAGTACTTC.

The CDR3 region has the DNA TGTGCCAGCAGTTGGGGACAGTACAATGAGCAGTTCTTC. It yields the protein CASSWGQYNEQFF. This sequence joins TRBV6-5 and TRBJ2-1; 7 bases are shared with TRBD1. The CDR3 has 13 residues. The ends lost 4 bases at V and 4 bases at J; junction bases unmatched: 1. Per germline, CDR1 MNHEY and CDR2 SVGAGI.

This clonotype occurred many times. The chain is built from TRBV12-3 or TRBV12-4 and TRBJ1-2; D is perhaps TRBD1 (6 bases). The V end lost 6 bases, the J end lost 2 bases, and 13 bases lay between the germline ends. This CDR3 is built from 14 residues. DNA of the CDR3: TGTGCCAGCAGCCGTTCCACAGGGAACTATGGCTACACCTTC. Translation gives CASSRSTGNYGYTF.

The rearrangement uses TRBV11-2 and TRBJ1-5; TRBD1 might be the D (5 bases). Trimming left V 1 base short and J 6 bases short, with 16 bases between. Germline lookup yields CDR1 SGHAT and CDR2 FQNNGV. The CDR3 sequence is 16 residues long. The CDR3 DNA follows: TGTGCCAGCAGCTTAGGAGGGGCGCGATCCGGTCAGCCCCAGCATTTT. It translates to CASSLGGARSGQPQHF.

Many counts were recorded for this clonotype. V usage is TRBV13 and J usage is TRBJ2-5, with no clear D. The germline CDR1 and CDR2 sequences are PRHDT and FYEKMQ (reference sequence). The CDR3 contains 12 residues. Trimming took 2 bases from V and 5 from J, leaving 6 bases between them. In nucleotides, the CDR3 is TGTGCCAGCAGCTTATACCCGGAGACCCAGTACTTC. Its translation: CASSLYPETQYF. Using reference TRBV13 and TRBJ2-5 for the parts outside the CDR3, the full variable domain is AAGVIQSPRHLIKEKRETATLKCYPIPRHDTVYWYQQGPGQDPQFLISFYEKMQSDKGSIPDRFSAQQFSDYHSELNMSSLELGDSALYFCASSLYPETQYFGPGTRLLVL.

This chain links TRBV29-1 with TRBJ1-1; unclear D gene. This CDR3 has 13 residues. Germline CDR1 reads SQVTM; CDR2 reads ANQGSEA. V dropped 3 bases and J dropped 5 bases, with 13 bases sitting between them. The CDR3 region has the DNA TGCAGCGTTGATTTGACTGGTCGGACTGAAGCTTTCTTT. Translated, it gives CSVDLTGRTEAFF.

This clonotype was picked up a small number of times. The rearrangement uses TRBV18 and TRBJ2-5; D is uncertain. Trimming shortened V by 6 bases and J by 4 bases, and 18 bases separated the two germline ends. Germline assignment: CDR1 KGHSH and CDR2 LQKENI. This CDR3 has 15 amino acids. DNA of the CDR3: TGTGCCAGCTCCCTTTTCGGAGAGCGTGGAGAGACCCAGTACTTC. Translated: CASSLFGERGETQYF.

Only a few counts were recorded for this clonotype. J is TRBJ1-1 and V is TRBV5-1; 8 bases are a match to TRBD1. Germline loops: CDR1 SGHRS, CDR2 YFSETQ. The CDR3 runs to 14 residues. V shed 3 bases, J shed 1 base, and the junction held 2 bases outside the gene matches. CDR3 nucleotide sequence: TGCGCCAGCAGCTCCGGGACAGGGAACACTGAAGCTTTCTTT. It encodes CASSSGTGNTEAFF.

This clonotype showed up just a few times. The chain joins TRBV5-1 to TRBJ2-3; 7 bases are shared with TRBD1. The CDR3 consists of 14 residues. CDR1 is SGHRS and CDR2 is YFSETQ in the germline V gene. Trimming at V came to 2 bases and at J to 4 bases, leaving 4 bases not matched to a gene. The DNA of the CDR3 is TGCGCCAGCAGCTTTAGACAGGGTCCAGATACGCAGTATTTT. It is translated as CASSFRQGPDTQYF.

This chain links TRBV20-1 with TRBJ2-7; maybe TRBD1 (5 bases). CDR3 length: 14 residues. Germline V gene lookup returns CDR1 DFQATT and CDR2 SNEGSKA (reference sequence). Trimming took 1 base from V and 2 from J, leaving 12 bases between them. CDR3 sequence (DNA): TGCAGTGCTAGAGGGCAGGGATTTACCTACGAGCAGTACTTC. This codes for CSARGQGFTYEQYF.

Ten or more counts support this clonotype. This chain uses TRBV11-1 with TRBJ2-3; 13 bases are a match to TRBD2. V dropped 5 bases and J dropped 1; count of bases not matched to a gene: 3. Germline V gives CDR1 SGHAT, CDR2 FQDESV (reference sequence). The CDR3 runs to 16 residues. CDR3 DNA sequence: TGTGCCAGCAGCCCGGGACTAGCGGGACGCACAGATACGCAGTATTTT. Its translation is CASSPGLAGRTDTQYF. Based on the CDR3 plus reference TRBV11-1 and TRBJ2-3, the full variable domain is EAEVAQSPRYKITEKSQAVAFWCDPISGHATLYWYRQILGQGPELLVQFQDESVVDDSQLPKDRFSAERLKGVDSTLKIQPAELGDSAMYLCASSPGLAGRTDTQYFGPGTRLTVL.

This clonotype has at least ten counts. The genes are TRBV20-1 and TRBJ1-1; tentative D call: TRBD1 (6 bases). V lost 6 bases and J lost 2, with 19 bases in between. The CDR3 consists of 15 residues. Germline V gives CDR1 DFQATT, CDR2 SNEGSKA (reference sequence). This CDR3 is CSALVPGQLNTEAFF. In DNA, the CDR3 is TGCAGTGCCCTGGTACCGGGACAACTAAACACTGAAGCTTTCTTT.

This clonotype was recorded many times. The CDR3 nucleotides read TGTGCCAGCAGCTTACTGGGGAGAGGCACAGATACGCAGTATTTT. This codes for CASSLLGRGTDTQYF. This chain connects TRBV7-3 to TRBJ2-3; tentatively, D is TRBD2 (5 bases). CDR3 length equals 15 residues. Germline V gene data show CDR1 as SGHTA and CDR2 as FQGTGA. The V end lost 2 bases, the J end lost 1 base, and 10 bases lay between the germline ends.

The DNA of the CDR3 is TGTGCCAGCAGCTTGGATACCCGGGGTAACTATGGCTACACCTTC. Translation gives CASSLDTRGNYGYTF. This sequence joins TRBV13 and TRBJ1-2; no reliable D call. Germline lookup yields CDR1 PRHDT and CDR2 FYEKMQ (reference sequence). Trimming took off 3 bases at V and 1 base at J, with 12 bases between the two ends. The CDR3 covers 15 residues.

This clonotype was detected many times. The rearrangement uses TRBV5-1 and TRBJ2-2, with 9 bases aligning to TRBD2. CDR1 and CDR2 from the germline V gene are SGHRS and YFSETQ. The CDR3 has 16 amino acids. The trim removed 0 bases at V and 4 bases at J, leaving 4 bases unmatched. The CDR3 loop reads CASSLVAGGSTGELFF. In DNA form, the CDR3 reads TGCGCCAGCAGCTTGGTTGCGGGAGGGTCCACCGGGGAGCTGTTTTTT.